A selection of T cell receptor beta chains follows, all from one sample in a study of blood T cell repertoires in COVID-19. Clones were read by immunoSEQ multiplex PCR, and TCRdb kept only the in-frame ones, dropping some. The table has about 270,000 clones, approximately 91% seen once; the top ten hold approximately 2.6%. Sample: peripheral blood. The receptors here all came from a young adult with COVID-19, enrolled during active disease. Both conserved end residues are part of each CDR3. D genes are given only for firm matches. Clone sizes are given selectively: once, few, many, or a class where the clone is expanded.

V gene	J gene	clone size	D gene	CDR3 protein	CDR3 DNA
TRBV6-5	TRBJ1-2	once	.	CASSYSLLTVRRGYTF	TGTGCCAGCAGTTACTCATTATTGACAGTCCGTAGAGGCTACACCTTC
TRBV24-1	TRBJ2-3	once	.	CATSDYTDTQYF	TGTGCCACCAGTGACTACACAGATACGCAGTATTTT
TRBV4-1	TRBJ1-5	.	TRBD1	CASSQDGQGDQPQHF	TGCGCCAGCAGCCAAGATGGACAGGGCGACCAGCCCCAGCATTTT
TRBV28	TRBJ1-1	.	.	CASGGSGGKAFF	TGTGCCAGCGGCGGATCGGGGGGTAAAGCTTTCTTT
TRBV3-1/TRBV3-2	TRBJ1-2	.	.	CASSHFLGEANYGYTF	TGTGCCAGCAGCCATTTTTTGGGGGAGGCTAACTATGGCTACACCTTC
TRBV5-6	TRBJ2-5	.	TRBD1	CASSFPGGAGETQYF	TGTGCCAGCAGCTTTCCAGGGGGCGCCGGGGAGACCCAGTACTTC
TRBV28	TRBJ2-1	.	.	CASSTEPGLGYNEQFF	TGTGCCAGCAGTACGGAGCCGGGACTGGGTTACAATGAGCAGTTCTTC
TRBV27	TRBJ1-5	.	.	CASSYQGREQPQHF	TGTGCCAGCAGTTACCAGGGAAGAGAACAGCCCCAGCATTTT
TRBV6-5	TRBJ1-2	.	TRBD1	CASRTGGNYGYTF	TGTGCCAGCAGGACAGGGGGGAACTATGGCTACACCTTC
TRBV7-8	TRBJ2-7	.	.	CASSLQGRPYF	TGTGCCAGCAGCTTACAGGGGAGACCGTACTTC
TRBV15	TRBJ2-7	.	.	CATSTRTGSYEQYF	TGTGCCACCAGCACCCGGACTGGCTCCTACGAGCAGTACTTC
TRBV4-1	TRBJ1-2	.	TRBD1	CASSQDPLGQGNGYTF	TGCGCCAGCAGCCAAGACCCTCTGGGACAGGGTAATGGCTACACCTTC
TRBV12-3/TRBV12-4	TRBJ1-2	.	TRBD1	CASSLRQGYGYTF	TGTGCCAGCAGTTTACGACAGGGCTATGGCTACACCTTC
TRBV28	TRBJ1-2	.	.	CASSSREAGRGGYTF	TGTGCCAGCAGTTCAAGGGAGGCAGGGCGTGGCGGCTACACCTTC
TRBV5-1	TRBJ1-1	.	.	CASSLVAESNEAFF	TGCGCCAGCAGCTTGGTAGCGGAGTCCAATGAAGCTTTCTTT
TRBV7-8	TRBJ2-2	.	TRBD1	CASSPRTGFNTGELFF	TGTGCCAGCAGCCCGAGGACAGGTTTTAACACCGGGGAGCTGTTTTTT
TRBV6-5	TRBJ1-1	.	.	CATMPGTNPTEAFF	TGTGCCACCATGCCCGGGACAAACCCCACTGAAGCTTTCTTT
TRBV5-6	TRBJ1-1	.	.	CASSRQGQDTEAFF	TGTGCCAGCAGCCGCCAGGGGCAGGACACTGAAGCTTTCTTT
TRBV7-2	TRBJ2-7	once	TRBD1	CASSFAGTGSREQYF	TGTGCCAGCAGCTTTGCCGGGACAGGGTCTCGAGAGCAGTACTTC
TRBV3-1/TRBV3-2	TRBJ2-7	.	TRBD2	CASRAGTSGIYEQYF	TGTGCCAGCAGGGCCGGGACTAGCGGTATCTACGAGCAGTACTTC
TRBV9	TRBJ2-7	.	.	CASSVGGTYEQYF	TGTGCCAGCAGCGTAGGCGGTACCTACGAGCAGTACTTC
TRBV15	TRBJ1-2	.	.	CATSRDFGELGGYTF	TGTGCCACCAGCAGAGACTTTGGGGAGCTCGGTGGCTACACCTTC
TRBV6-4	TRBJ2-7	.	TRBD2	CASSESSGTRTHEQYF	TGTGCCAGCAGTGAAAGCTCCGGGACTAGAACCCACGAGCAGTACTTC
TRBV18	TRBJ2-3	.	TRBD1	CASSPGDRGVGTDTQYF	TGTGCCAGCTCACCGGGCGACAGGGGAGTAGGAACAGATACGCAGTATTTT
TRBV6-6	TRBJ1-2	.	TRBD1	CASSYPGTVYGYTF	TGTGCCAGCAGTTACCCCGGGACAGTCTATGGCTACACCTTC
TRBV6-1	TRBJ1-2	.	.	CASSELPFRGMGLFYGYTF	TGTGCCAGCAGTGAGCTCCCCTTTAGGGGGATGGGATTGTTCTATGGCTACACCTTC
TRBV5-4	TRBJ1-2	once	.	CASSEGHPRYGYTF	TGTGCCAGCAGCGAGGGACACCCACGCTATGGCTACACCTTC
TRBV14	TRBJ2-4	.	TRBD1	CASSPGQGFAKNIQYF	TGTGCCAGCAGCCCAGGACAGGGGTTCGCCAAAAACATTCAGTACTTC
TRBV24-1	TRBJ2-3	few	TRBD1	CATSGQGGEYTQYF	TGTGCCACTAGTGGACAGGGAGGAGAATATACGCAGTATTTT
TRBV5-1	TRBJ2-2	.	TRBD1	CASSPWTGAGELFF	TGCGCCAGCAGCCCCTGGACAGGCGCGGGGGAGCTGTTTTTT
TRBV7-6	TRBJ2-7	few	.	CASSFDSGNTYEQYF	TGTGCCAGCAGCTTTGATTCGGGAAACACCTACGAGCAGTACTTC
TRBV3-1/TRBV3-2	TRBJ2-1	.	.	CASSQDRRTPYNEQFF	TGTGCCAGCAGCCAAGATAGGAGGACTCCCTACAATGAGCAGTTCTTC
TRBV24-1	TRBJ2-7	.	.	CATSDSHSEQYF	TGTGCCACCAGTGATTCTCATAGCGAGCAGTACTTC
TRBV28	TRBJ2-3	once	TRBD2	CASSALAGVSDTQYF	TGTGCCAGCAGTGCCCTAGCGGGAGTCTCAGATACGCAGTATTTT
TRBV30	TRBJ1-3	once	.	CAWSESPGGAGNTIYF	TGTGCCTGGAGTGAATCCCCTGGGGGCGCTGGAAACACCATATATTTT
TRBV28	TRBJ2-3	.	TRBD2	CASSLLLAYDSTDTQYF	TGTGCCAGCAGTTTATTACTAGCGTACGACAGCACAGATACGCAGTATTTT
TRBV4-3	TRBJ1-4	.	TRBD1	CASSQVPGQGEKLFF	TGCGCCAGCAGCCAAGTCCCGGGACAGGGAGAAAAACTGTTTTTT